What follows is one T cell receptor (beta chain) and its context. The antigen remains undetermined. Lesional scalp tissue (obtained by punch biopsy) and peripheral blood were collected from alopecia areata patients. From germline, CDR1 is MNHEY and CDR2 SMNVEV (reference sequence). The CDR3 consists of 15 residues. The germline V and J ends were trimmed by 0 bases and 4 bases, with 11 bases remaining between them. These data belong to a study of CD8+ T cells in alopecia areata. Study-level information: Patients took tofacitinib for 6 to 18 months, followed by 6 drug-free months.

The sequencing template was cDNA reverse transcribed from extracted RNA. Generated by immunoSEQ multiplex PCR, the TCRdb table keeps only in-frame clones and is missing some. The data contain a few hundred thousand clones, around 67% of them seen just once; the ten biggest clones take up more than 0.95%. Study-level findings and limits: Lesional scalp displayed greater clonality than normal scalp, most notably in alopecia totalis/universalis.

The TCR was taken from a human donor with alopecia areata. This material consisted of CD4+ T cells sorted from blood, taken at week 0. V usage is TRBV27 and J usage is TRBJ2-3, with TRBD1 as a possible D gene (5 bases). The CDR3: CASSLSRQGSDTQYF. CDR3 DNA sequence: TGTGCCAGCAGTTTATCCAGGCAGGGCTCAGATACGCAGTATTTT.